This T cell receptor (beta chain) is drawn from a study of blood T cell repertoires in COVID-19. From germline, CDR1 is SNHLY and CDR2 FYNNEI. This CDR3 spans 12 amino acids. V lost 4 bases, J lost 5 bases, and 8 bases lay in between. Sequencing was performed with immunoSEQ multiplex PCR; in TCRdb, only in-frame clones are kept and a portion is missing. This repertoire shows 470,000 or so clones, roughly 90% found once; its top ten account for over 4%. The receptor comes from a woman aged 25 to 39 with acute or convalescent COVID-19. The chain combines TRBV2 with TRBJ1-1; D is uncertain. Material: peripheral blood. CDR3 region: CASSVRETEAFF. The DNA of the CDR3 is TGTGCCAGCAGTGTGAGGGAGACTGAAGCTTTCTTT.